Following are 20 T cell receptor beta chains from one sample sequenced in a study of spatial heterogeneity in lung cancer. These receptors lack a known antigen. Study findings and constraints: The study found that expanded intratumoral alpha and beta TCR counts tracked tumor mutation counts.

TCRdb reprocessed the 5' RACE reads via MiXCR and lists one record per CDR3 protein. The data contain about 27,000 distinct CDR3 sequences, roughly 6.9% of them singletons. Stated time point: sample taken at primary tumor resection. Here the sequenced sample was lung tumor tissue, taken at surgery. The receptors here all came from a male donor with early-stage non-small cell lung cancer.

This clonotype ranks as medium-sized. The chain is built from TRBV29-1 and TRBJ2-1; tentatively, D is TRBD2 (6 bases). Germline V lookup: CDR1 SQVTM, CDR2 ANQGSEA. Trimming removed 4 bases at V and 8 bases at J, with 6 bases between. This CDR3 is 10 amino acids long. CDR3 amino acids: CSVGRDEQFF. Written as DNA, the CDR3 is TGCAGCGTTGGGAGGGATGAGCAGTTCTTC.

This clonotype was picked up many times. The chain is built from TRBV27 and TRBJ1-6; D might be TRBD1 (5 bases). Germline values: CDR1 MNHEY, CDR2 SMNVEV (reference sequence). The V gene lost 5 bases and the J gene lost 0 bases, with 17 bases spanning the gap. CDR3 length: 18 residues. CDR3 sequence: CASSQTGLSSSYNSPLHF. Here the CDR3 DNA reads TGTGCCAGCAGTCAAACGGGACTTTCAAGCTCCTATAATTCACCCCTCCACTTT.

This clonotype occurred a few times. The chain joins TRBV5-1 to TRBJ2-1, with 16 positions matching TRBD2. This CDR3 has 15 amino acids. From germline, CDR1 is SGHRS and CDR2 YFSETQ. The trim removed 3 bases at V and 14 bases at J, leaving 8 bases unmatched. CDR3 in DNA: TGCGCCAGCAGCTATTCCGGGACTAGCGGGGGGGCAAAGTTCTTC. Its translation is CASSYSGTSGGAKFF.

There are a few counts of this clonotype. The rearrangement uses TRBV7-2 and TRBJ2-1; TRBD2 aligns across 10 bases. The CDR3 totals 16 residues. Losses at the gene ends were 0 bases for V and 8 bases for J; bases not matched to a gene: 7. The germline V gene has CDR1 SGHTA and CDR2 FQGNSA. CDR3 sequence (DNA): TGTGCCAGCAGCTTAGCGCAAGCGGGGGGGCAGCATGAGCAGTTCTTC. This sequence encodes CASSLAQAGGQHEQFF. Combining the CDR3 with reference TRBV7-2 and TRBJ2-1 gives the whole variable domain GAGVSQSPSNKVTEKGKDVELRCDPISGHTALYWYRQSLGQGLEFLIYFQGNSAPDKSGLPSDRFSAERTGGSVSTLTIQRTQQEDSAVYLCASSLAQAGGQHEQFFGPGTRLTVL.

This clonotype appeared many times. The J gene is TRBJ2-3, the V gene TRBV10-3; the match to TRBD1 covers 7 bases. Per the germline V gene, CDR1 is ENHRY and CDR2 is SYGVKD. This CDR3 comprises 20 residues. V trimming: 3 bases; J trimming: 3 bases; junction bases outside the gene matches: 21. Here the CDR3 reads CAISDSRGYRGHITTDTQYF. Here the CDR3 DNA reads TGTGCCATCAGTGACTCACGCGGCTATAGGGGGCATATAACGACAGATACGCAGTATTTT.

This rearrangement joins TRBV7-2 to TRBJ2-2, with 13 positions matching TRBD2. J was trimmed by 5 bases and V by 4 bases; bases with no gene match: 7. The germline CDR1 and CDR2 sequences are SGHTA and FQGNSA. CDR3 size: 17 residues. The CDR3, as DNA: TGTGCCAGCAGCTCAAGACTAGCGGGGGGTACAACCGGGGAGCTGTTTTTT. Its translation: CASSSRLAGGTTGELFF.

The table lists this clonotype with many counts. The genes are TRBV5-1 and TRBJ2-2; D may correspond to TRBD1 or TRBD2 (5 bases each). This CDR3 region has 15 residues. CDR1 and CDR2 from the germline V gene are SGHRS and YFSETQ. V lost 3 bases to trimming and J lost 1 base, with 10 bases between them. Here the CDR3 reads CASSSGRGNTGELFF. The CDR3 nucleotides are TGCGCCAGCAGCTCGGGACGGGGGAACACCGGGGAGCTGTTTTTT.

There are a few counts of this clonotype. The chain joins TRBV2 to TRBJ1-3; TRBD1 matches 7 bases. V was clipped by 6 bases and J by 0 bases; unmatched bases: 20. The germline V gene encodes CDR1 SNHLY and CDR2 FYNNEI. This CDR3 has 20 amino acids. The CDR3 sequence: CASSGGQTKVFTFSGNTIYF. In nucleotides, the CDR3 is TGTGCCAGCAGCGGGGGACAGACAAAAGTGTTTACCTTCTCTGGAAACACCATATATTTT.

This clonotype was counted between two and nine times. The J gene is TRBJ2-5, the V gene TRBV4-2, with 7 nucleotides matching TRBD1. This CDR3 is built from 16 residues. Per the germline V gene, CDR1 is LGHNA and CDR2 is YNFKEQ. V trimming: 2 bases; J trimming: 3 bases; junction bases outside the gene matches: 9. The CDR3, as DNA: TGTGCCAGCAGCCAAATAGGACAGGCCTTAGAAGAGACCCAGTACTTC. Translating gives CASSQIGQALEETQYF.

This clonotype has ten or more counts. This chain links TRBV10-2 with TRBJ2-5; no clear D. The V end was cut by 2 bases, the J end by 8 bases, with 12 bases between. Germline loops: CDR1 WSHSY, CDR2 SAAADI. There are 13 residues in the CDR3. The CDR3 loop is CASSEPDRSTQYF. The DNA of the CDR3 is TGCGCCAGCAGTGAGCCCGATCGGAGTACCCAGTACTTC.

About this clonotype: A read error is possible here, since a much larger clone lies one base away. The V call is TRBV20-1, the J call TRBJ2-6; maybe TRBD2 (5 bases). CDR3 length: 14 residues. CDR1 is DFQATT, CDR2 SNEGSKA, per germline (reference sequence). CDR3 sequence reads: CSAAPGSGVNVLTF. The CDR3 DNA follows: TGCAGTGCTGCCCCGGGGTCTGGGGTCAACGTCCTGACTTTC.

The chain employs TRBV6-5 and TRBJ2-6; D tentatively reads TRBD1 or TRBD2 (6 bases each). V was pared by 1 base and J by 0 bases, with 13 bases between. The CDR3 has 18 residues. The germline V gene has CDR1 MNHEY and CDR2 SVGAGI. The CDR3 loop is CASSYWGAGPSGANVLTF. DNA of the CDR3: TGTGCCAGCAGTTACTGGGGGGCTGGTCCCTCTGGGGCCAACGTCCTGACTTTC.

This clonotype showed up just a few times. The chain employs TRBV12-3 or TRBV12-4 and TRBJ1-6, with D possibly matching TRBD1 (5 bases). This CDR3 contains 12 residues. V was pared by 3 bases and J by 19 bases, with 16 bases between. CDR3 sequence reads: CASSLSLTGLHF. The CDR3 region has the DNA TGTGCCAGCAGTTTGAGTTTAACGGGGCTTCACTTT.

This clonotype has a handful of counts. The chain links TRBV7-6 to TRBJ2-5; 11 bases line up with TRBD2. The CDR3 loop spans 20 amino acids. With 7 bases clipped from V and 0 bases from J, the junction kept 19 bases outside the gene matches. CDR1 SGHVS and CDR2 FNYEAQ come from the germline V gene. This CDR3 reads CASNLPTSGEPGGYQETQYF. The CDR3 bases are TGTGCCAGCAACCTCCCGACTAGCGGGGAGCCCGGGGGGTACCAAGAGACCCAGTACTTC.

This clonotype was observed many times. Written as DNA, the CDR3 is TGTGCCAGCAGCTTAGTAACCGGTACAACTGGGAATGAGCAGTTCTTC. This codes for CASSLVTGTTGNEQFF. V gene TRBV11-1 combines with J gene TRBJ2-1; D is ambiguous. This CDR3 is 16 amino acids long. CDR1 SGHAT and CDR2 FQDESV come from the germline V gene (reference sequence). Trimming left V 1 base short and J 7 bases short, with 17 bases between.

This clonotype was counted ten times or more. The rearrangement uses TRBV7-8 and TRBJ2-3; possibly TRBD1 for D (5 bases). The germline V gene encodes CDR1 SGHVS and CDR2 FQNEAQ. Deletions cut 1 base from V and 1 base from J, with 9 bases between. The CDR3 is made up of 15 amino acids. The CDR3 DNA is TGTGCCAGCAGCTTAGAAGGGGTCGGCACAGATACGCAGTATTTT. Translated, it gives CASSLEGVGTDTQYF.

This clonotype came up many times. The rearrangement joins TRBV11-2 to TRBJ2-1; 11 bases agree with TRBD2. CDR3 length: 15 residues. CDR1 is SGHAT, CDR2 FQNNGV, per germline. Unmatched junction bases numbered 2, after V lost 5 bases and J lost 2 bases. For the CDR3, the DNA is TGTGCCAGCAGCAAGGGACTAGCGGCCTACAATGAGCAGTTCTTC. Its protein is CASSKGLAAYNEQFF.

This clonotype was detected many times. V and J are TRBV7-9 and TRBJ2-7; D gene uncertain. V lost 3 bases to trimming and J lost 3 bases, with 9 bases between them. Per the germline V gene, CDR1 is SEHNR and CDR2 is FQNEAQ (reference sequence). The CDR3 has 13 residues. The CDR3 DNA sequence: TGTGCCAGCAGCTTTGGCGATTTCTACGAGCAGTACTTC. It translates to CASSFGDFYEQYF.

This clonotype was recorded at least ten times. The chain employs TRBV7-2 and TRBJ1-3, with D unresolved. The CDR3 covers 12 residues. Germline assignment: CDR1 SGHTA and CDR2 FQGNSA. The germline V and J ends were trimmed by 4 bases and 8 bases, with 9 bases remaining between them. CDR3 loop: CASSSLVDTIYF. The CDR3 nucleotides are TGTGCCAGCAGCTCCTTGGTTGACACCATATATTTT.

This clonotype was counted a few times. J is TRBJ2-2 and V is TRBV2; D perhaps matches TRBD1 (5 bases). The germline CDR1 and CDR2 sequences are SNHLY and FYNNEI. V was cut by 6 bases and J by 1 base, with 9 bases left in between. This CDR3 is 14 amino acids long. CDR3 in amino acids: CASRGDRNTGELFF. The DNA for the CDR3 is TGTGCCAGCAGGGGTGACAGGAACACCGGGGAGCTGTTTTTT.